The 25 T cell receptor beta chains below all came from one sample that was sequenced in a study of CD8+CD57+ T cells in acquired aplastic anemia. It was patients with CD8+CD57+ cell expansion by flow cytometry who were chosen for sequencing. Genomic DNA provided the template from which TCR beta VDJ and CDR3 profiles were obtained. TCRdb ran MiXCR on the reads and lists one entry per CDR3 protein. Of under 350,000 distinct CDR3 sequences in the sample, roughly 59% were seen once. Input material: sorted CD4+, CD8+, or CD8+CD57+ T cells (not recorded which) from PBMCs. Receptor source: a human donor with aplastic anemia.

V gene TRBV20-1 combines with J gene TRBJ2-7; 12 nucleotides match TRBD2. V dropped 5 bases and J dropped 3; count of bases not matched to a gene: 5. CDR1 is DFQATT and CDR2 is SNEGSKA in the germline V gene (reference sequence). The CDR3 length is 14 residues. In DNA, the CDR3 is TGCAGTGCTCGGACTAGCGGGAATTTCTACGAGCAGTACTTC. Its translation: CSARTSGNFYEQYF.

The chain couples TRBV9 to TRBJ2-7, with TRBD1 matching over 10 bases. CDR1 and CDR2 (germline): SGDLS, YYNGEE. This CDR3 is built from 13 residues. Trimming removed 4 bases from V and 11 bases from J; junction bases left unmatched: 9. In nucleotides, the CDR3 is TGTGCCAGCAGCCTCGGACAGGGGGATGAGAAGTACTTC. Its protein product is CASSLGQGDEKYF.

The V and J genes are TRBV19 and TRBJ1-1, with a tentative D call TRBD1 (5 bases). Germline loops: CDR1 LNHDA, CDR2 SQIVND (reference sequence). Trimming left V 6 bases short and J 0 bases short, with 11 bases between. The CDR3 runs to 14 residues. CDR3 sequence: CASSLQVMNTEAFF. CDR3 coding DNA: TGTGCCAGTAGCCTACAGGTAATGAACACTGAAGCTTTCTTT. The full variable domain, in which reference TRBV19 and TRBJ1-1 provide the parts outside the CDR3, is DGGITQSPKYLFRKEGQNVTLSCEQNLNHDAMYWYRQDPGQGLRLIYYSQIVNDFQKGDIAEGYSVSREKKESFPLTVTSAQKNPTAFYLCASSLQVMNTEAFFGQGTRLTVV.

The chain has TRBV20-1 and TRBJ2-7, with D maybe TRBD1 (5 bases). The CDR3 runs 14 residues. Looked up from germline, CDR1 is DFQATT and CDR2 is SNEGSKA (reference sequence). V lost 6 bases, J lost 2 bases, and 17 bases lay in between. The CDR3 DNA follows: TGCAGTGCCAGCTCACCAGGGCTAGCCTACGAGCAGTACTTC. Amino acids: CSASSPGLAYEQYF.

The gene calls are TRBV5-1 and TRBJ1-6, with 9 bases aligning to TRBD1. The CDR3 is made up of 17 amino acids. Per germline, CDR1 SGHRS and CDR2 YFSETQ. The V segment lost 4 bases and the J segment 7 bases; nucleotides outside the gene matches: 12. The CDR3 region is CASSIGGGQGKNSPLHF. DNA of the CDR3: TGCGCCAGCAGCATTGGGGGGGGACAGGGAAAGAATTCACCCCTCCACTTT.

The V gene is TRBV7-3, the J gene TRBJ2-7; D perhaps matches TRBD2 (6 bases). This CDR3 comprises 13 residues. Trimming shortened V by 5 bases and J by 5 bases, and 13 bases separated the two germline ends. Looked up from germline, CDR1 is SGHTA and CDR2 is FQGTGA. CDR3 in amino acids: CASSERAWHEQYF. CDR3 nucleotide sequence: TGTGCCAGCAGCGAGCGGGCCTGGCACGAGCAGTACTTC. The entire variable domain, with the rest obtained from reference TRBV7-3 and TRBJ2-7, is as follows: GAGVSQTPSNKVTEKGKYVELRCDPISGHTALYWYRQSLGQGPEFLIYFQGTGAADDSGLPNDRFFAVRPEGSVSTLKIQRTERGDSAVYLCASSERAWHEQYFGPGTRLTVT.

CDR3 DNA sequence: TGTGCCACCAGCAGAGACGGGACAGCCGGGCTAGATACGCAGTATTTT. It specifies CATSRDGTAGLDTQYF. The chain has TRBV15 and TRBJ2-3; 7 bases match TRBD1. There are 16 residues in the CDR3. Germline CDR1 LNHNV, CDR2 YYDKDF (reference sequence). The J segment lost 5 bases and the V segment lost 0 bases, leaving 8 bases of the junction unmatched.

The rearrangement uses TRBV5-1 and TRBJ2-1; D not certain. The V gene's germline CDR1 is SGHRS and CDR2 YFSETQ. The ends were cut back, 0 bases at V and 0 bases at J, with 7 bases in the middle. The CDR3 loop spans 15 amino acids. In DNA, the CDR3 is TGCGCCAGCAGCTTGGGGTCGAGCTCCTACAATGAGCAGTTCTTC. The encoded protein is CASSLGSSSYNEQFF.

The rearrangement links TRBV10-3 to TRBJ2-1; D ambiguous. Germline CDR1 ENHRY, CDR2 SYGVKD. This CDR3 is built from 17 residues. V lost 0 bases and J 1 base, leaving 13 bases between the germline ends. Here the CDR3 DNA reads TGTGCCATCAGTGAGTCTATGCGGCTAGAGTCCTACAATGAGCAGTTCTTC. This sequence encodes CAISESMRLESYNEQFF.

Regarding this clonotype: A junction end diverges from the germline sequence, so it may reflect a read error. V usage is TRBV9 and J usage is TRBJ1-5; D not resolved. This CDR3 comprises 15 residues. Germline CDR1 SGDLS, CDR2 YYNGEE. DNA of the CDR3: TGTGCCAGCAGCCCTAGACTAGCGGGATATCATCCCCAGCATTTT. It specifies CASSPRLAGYHPQHF.

Many counts were recorded for this clonotype. Here the CDR3 reads CASPVETGRTEAFF. The CDR3 DNA sequence: TGTGCCAGCCCTGTTGAGACAGGGAGGACTGAAGCTTTCTTT. This chain joins TRBV6-1 and TRBJ1-1; 7 bases match TRBD1. The CDR3 covers 14 residues. Germline CDR1 reads MNHNS; CDR2 reads SASEGT. V was clipped by 8 bases and J by 5 bases; unmatched bases: 11.

CDR3 sequence: CASSVGDFNEQFF. CDR3 nucleotide sequence: TGTGCCAGCAGCGTGGGGGACTTCAATGAGCAGTTCTTC. V and J are TRBV9 and TRBJ2-1; the D gene is possibly TRBD2 (6 bases). CDR1 is SGDLS, CDR2 YYNGEE, per germline. V dropped 2 bases and J dropped 6 bases, with 9 bases sitting between them. CDR3 length: 13 residues.

The gene calls are TRBV6-2 or TRBV6-3 and TRBJ2-3; D unresolved. The CDR3 is made up of 13 amino acids. Trimming cost V 2 bases and J 0 bases, with 3 bases left between them. Germline CDR1 reads MNHEY; CDR2 reads SVGEGT. CDR3 in amino acids: CASSYRSTDTQYF. CDR3 bases: TGTGCCAGCAGTTACCGGAGCACAGATACGCAGTATTTT.

The chain employs TRBV5-1 and TRBJ2-7; 12 bases are shared with TRBD2. The CDR3 contains 15 residues. The V and J ends lost 1 base and 4 bases, in that order; junction bases with no gene match: 3. Germline lookup yields CDR1 SGHRS and CDR2 YFSETQ. The DNA for the CDR3 is TGCGCCAGCAGCTTGAGGCTAGCGGGAGGGTACGAGCAGTACTTC. Residues: CASSLRLAGGYEQYF.

The V gene is TRBV10-3, the J gene TRBJ1-5, with 8 bases that match TRBD1. Germline assignment: CDR1 ENHRY and CDR2 SYGVKD. V lost 5 bases and J lost 6; bases outside the gene matches: 6. The CDR3 runs 14 residues. The DNA of the CDR3 is TGTGCCATCAGTCAACAGGGGGAGACTCAGCCCCAGCATTTT. This translates into CAISQQGETQPQHF.

The sample holds one count of this clonotype. The chain links TRBV2 to TRBJ2-1, with a weak D call TRBD2 (6 bases). V was shortened by 11 bases and J by 8 bases, with 22 bases between the two germline ends. Germline CDR1 SNHLY, CDR2 FYNNEI. The CDR3 has 14 residues. Here the CDR3 DNA reads TGTGCCCTCTGGGGCAGCGGGTATTCGGATGAGCAGTTCTTC. This gives the protein CALWGSGYSDEQFF. The full variable domain, rest sourced from reference TRBV2 and TRBJ2-1, is EPEVTQTPSHQVTQMGQEVILRCVPISNHLYFYWYRQILGQKVEFLVSFYNNEISEKSEIFDDQFSVERPDGSNFTLKIRSTKLEDSAMYFCALWGSGYSDEQFFGPGTRLTVL.

The gene calls are TRBV10-3 and TRBJ1-6; TRBD1 matches at 7 bases. CDR3 size: 12 residues. J was trimmed by 12 bases and V by 6 bases; bases with no gene match: 5. CDR1 is ENHRY and CDR2 is SYGVKD in the germline V gene. DNA for the CDR3: TGTGCCATCAGAGGGGACAGTAGACCCCTCCACTTT. Its protein is CAIRGDSRPLHF.

In DNA, the CDR3 is TGTGCCAGCAGCACAGGGACTAGCGGGTACGAGCAGTACTTC. Its translation is CASSTGTSGYEQYF. The chain carries TRBV9 and TRBJ2-7, with 12 bases that match TRBD2. CDR1 and CDR2 from the germline V gene are SGDLS and YYNGEE. This CDR3 region has 14 residues. V was pared by 4 bases and J by 4 bases, with 3 bases of the junction left unmatched.

To note about this clonotype: Given the absence of the conserved phenylalanine or tryptophan at the CDR3 end, a read error is likely. V and J are TRBV9 and TRBJ2-7; 10 bases map to TRBD2. The CDR3 length is 15 residues. With 3 bases clipped from V and 9 bases from J, the junction kept 12 bases outside the gene matches. Germline CDR1 reads SGDLS; CDR2 reads YYNGEE. CDR3 coding DNA: TGTGCCAGCAGCGGCGGGCTAGCGGGGGTTCGGGGGCAGTACTCC. Protein product: CASSGGLAGVRGQYS.

This rearrangement joins TRBV24-1 to TRBJ2-1; 11 bases fit TRBD2. Germline V gene sequence: CDR1 KGHDR, CDR2 SFDVKD. The junction had 2 bases not matched to a gene; V was cut back by 10 bases and J by 7 bases. The length of the CDR3 is 12 residues. CDR3 nucleotides: TGTGCCACATCTAGCGGGAGGAATGAGCAGTTCTTC. Translated, it gives CATSSGRNEQFF.

This clonotype was observed many times. The chain combines TRBV6-1 with TRBJ1-5, with 11 bases lining up with TRBD1. CDR3 length: 17 amino acids. The V segment lost 6 bases and the J segment 0 bases; nucleotides outside the gene matches: 7. Germline CDR1 reads MNHNS; CDR2 reads SASEGT. This CDR3 reads CASRGTGGTFSNQPQHF. The CDR3 nucleotides read TGTGCCAGCAGAGGGACAGGGGGAACCTTTAGCAATCAGCCCCAGCATTTT.

This clonotype was found many times. CDR3 bases: TGTGCCATCAGTGGGGGGACGGGCTTGGGGTTCTTC. Its translation: CAISGGTGLGFF. This chain connects TRBV10-3 to TRBJ2-1; D may correspond to TRBD1 or TRBD2 (5 bases each). V lost 4 bases and J lost 15, with 16 bases in between. There are 12 residues in the CDR3. Germline V gene sequence: CDR1 ENHRY, CDR2 SYGVKD.

The chain carries TRBV19 and TRBJ1-5; possible D gene TRBD1, 5 bases. Germline V gene data show CDR1 as LNHDA and CDR2 as SQIVND (reference sequence). The CDR3 is 14 amino acids. V was pared by 10 bases and J by 4 bases, with 17 bases between. CDR3 region: CATYQAGLNQPQHF. The DNA for the CDR3 is TGTGCCACCTACCAGGCAGGGCTAAATCAGCCCCAGCATTTT.

The rearrangement links TRBV12-3 or TRBV12-4 to TRBJ2-3; TRBD1 matches at 9 bases. The length of the CDR3 is 14 residues. V lost 9 bases and J lost 0; bases outside the gene matches: 4. Here the CDR3 reads CARGTGSSTDTQYF. CDR3 in DNA: TGTGCCAGGGGGACAGGGTCGAGCACAGATACGCAGTATTTT.

The chain couples TRBV12-3 or TRBV12-4 to TRBJ1-5; 7 nucleotides line up with TRBD1. V trimming: 4 bases; J trimming: 2 bases; junction bases outside the gene matches: 2. The CDR3 consists of 14 residues. CDR3 amino acids: CASSSTGRNQPQHF. CDR3 DNA sequence: TGTGCCAGCAGTTCGACAGGGCGCAATCAGCCCCAGCATTTT.